The 27 T cell receptor beta chains reported below all come from one sample, sequenced in a study of beta chain features in type 1 diabetes. Expressed TCRB transcripts were sequenced, since all the RNA that had been isolated was reverse transcribed. Assay: immunoSEQ multiplex PCR; the TCRdb copy retains only in-frame clones and omits some. The table has around 450,000 clones, about an eighth seen once. What was sequenced was naive CD4+ T cells from blood. The receptor source for this set is a woman aged 18-29 years in good health.

This clone was seen a few times. The chain employs TRBV7-8 and TRBJ2-2, with no clear D. CDR1 and CDR2 from the germline V gene are SGHVS and FQNEAQ. V was shortened by 5 bases and J by 3 bases, with 16 bases between the two germline ends. The CDR3 is 16 residues long. The CDR3 loop reads CASSAPDRADTGELFF. The CDR3 DNA sequence: TGTGCCAGCAGCGCCCCGGATCGGGCGGACACCGGGGAGCTGTTTTTT.

The gene calls are TRBV5-4 and TRBJ1-2; D is uncertain. V lost 0 bases, J lost 4 bases, and 13 bases lay in between. There are 15 residues in the CDR3. Germline assignment: CDR1 SGHNT and CDR2 YYREEE (reference sequence). CDR3 region: CASSLAKQSSYGYTF. The CDR3 region has the DNA TGTGCCAGCAGCTTGGCCAAACAGTCCAGCTATGGCTACACCTTC. Full variable domain (missing parts from reference TRBV5-4 and TRBJ1-2): ETGVTQSPTHLIKTRGQQVTLRCSSQSGHNTVSWYQQALGQGPQFIFQYYREEENGRGNFPPRFSGLQFPNYSSELNVNALELDDSALYLCASSLAKQSSYGYTFGSGTRLTVV.

This clone was counted only a few times. This chain links TRBV7-2 with TRBJ1-2, with 8 bases aligning to TRBD1. V gave up 1 base and J gave up 8 bases; unmatched junction bases: 6. The CDR3 covers 14 residues. The V gene's germline CDR1 is SGHTA and CDR2 FQGNSA. The CDR3 is CASSLEWTGSGYTF. In DNA, the CDR3 is TGTGCCAGCAGCTTAGAATGGACAGGGTCAGGCTACACCTTC.

This clone was picked up a small number of times. The chain combines TRBV7-6 with TRBJ2-1, with TRBD2 identical over 10 bases. V shed 7 bases and J 7 bases; nucleotides not matched to a gene: 16. This CDR3 is built from 17 residues. CDR1 SGHVS and CDR2 FNYEAQ come from the germline V gene. CDR3 region: CASTHSPLAGGSNEQFF. CDR3 bases: TGTGCCAGCACCCATAGCCCCTTAGCGGGAGGTTCGAATGAGCAGTTCTTC.

This clone was seen more than once but under ten times. This rearrangement joins TRBV7-9 to TRBJ2-1, with 10 bases fitting TRBD1. Germline lookup yields CDR1 SEHNR and CDR2 FQNEAQ (reference sequence). The CDR3 is 15 amino acids. Unmatched junction bases numbered 6, after V lost 5 bases and J lost 5 bases. The DNA for the CDR3 is TGTGCCAGCAGCGTCCCGGGACAGGGGAACAATGAGCAGTTCTTC. Its protein is CASSVPGQGNNEQFF.

This clone appeared a few times. This sequence joins TRBV7-2 and TRBJ2-1; D is unclear. The CDR3 extends over 16 amino acids. Trimming took off 1 base at V and 0 bases at J, with 10 bases between the two ends. CDR1 SGHTA and CDR2 FQGNSA come from the germline V gene. The CDR3 region is CASSLVSVSSYNEQFF. The CDR3 region has the DNA TGTGCCAGCAGCTTAGTAAGCGTCAGCTCCTACAATGAGCAGTTCTTC.

The V and J genes are TRBV4-1 and TRBJ1-2, with D perhaps TRBD1 (5 bases). This CDR3 has 15 amino acids. Germline CDR1 MGHRA, CDR2 YSYEKL. The V end was cut by 0 bases, the J end by 0 bases, with 8 bases between. CDR3 residues: CASSQDPTANYGYTF. In DNA, the CDR3 is TGCGCCAGCAGCCAAGATCCGACAGCTAACTATGGCTACACCTTC.

This clone showed up just a few times. The V call is TRBV4-3, the J call TRBJ1-5, with unresolved D. This CDR3 has 14 amino acids. Germline assignment: CDR1 LGHNA and CDR2 YSLEER. The ends were cut back, 0 bases at V and 6 bases at J, with 9 bases in the middle. The chain's CDR3 is CASSQEAGAQPQHF. Written as DNA, the CDR3 is TGCGCCAGCAGCCAAGAAGCAGGAGCTCAGCCCCAGCATTTT.

The sample holds a few counts of this clone. V gene TRBV7-8 combines with J gene TRBJ2-2; D is ambiguous. The length of the CDR3 is 15 residues. The germline gives CDR1 SGHVS, CDR2 FQNEAQ. V was shortened by 3 bases and J by 0 bases, with 8 bases between the two germline ends. DNA of the CDR3: TGTGCCAGCAGCTTTAGTCATTCGAACACCGGGGAGCTGTTTTTT. Translating gives CASSFSHSNTGELFF.

This chain connects TRBV5-1 to TRBJ2-1; TRBD1 agrees at 10 bases. From germline, CDR1 is SGHRS and CDR2 YFSETQ. The V segment lost 3 bases and the J segment 4 bases; nucleotides outside the gene matches: 4. This CDR3 is built from 15 residues. The DNA for the CDR3 is TGCGCCAGCAGCTCCGGGACAGGGGTATACAATGAGCAGTTCTTC. This sequence encodes CASSSGTGVYNEQFF.

Only a few counts were recorded for this clone. The V call is TRBV6-6, the J call TRBJ2-5; TRBD1 might be the D (5 bases). Germline-derived CDR1 and CDR2 are MNHNY and SVGAGI (reference sequence). The CDR3 length is 12 residues. Trimming took off 4 bases at V and 3 bases at J, with 6 bases between the two ends. The CDR3 sequence: CASSSQEETQYF. The CDR3 region has the DNA TGTGCCAGCAGTTCACAGGAAGAGACCCAGTACTTC.

This clone showed up just a few times. The genes are TRBV30 and TRBJ2-3; D gene ambiguous. The CDR3 is made up of 14 amino acids. Germline V gives CDR1 GTSNPN, CDR2 SVGIG (reference sequence). The V and J ends lost 1 base and 0 bases respectively, with 8 bases between them. CDR3 nucleotides: TGTGCCTGGAGTGGCAGGATGAGCACAGATACGCAGTATTTT. Amino acid sequence: CAWSGRMSTDTQYF.

The chain has TRBV9 and TRBJ2-7; TRBD2 agrees at 16 bases. CDR1 and CDR2 (germline): SGDLS, YYNGEE. V lost 4 bases and J lost 6; bases outside the gene matches: 7. The CDR3 runs to 16 residues. The DNA for the CDR3 is TGTGCCAGCAGCCCGGGACTAGCGGGAGGGTTGATCGAGCAGTACTTC. Amino acids: CASSPGLAGGLIEQYF.

The chain has TRBV7-2 and TRBJ1-5; no clear D gene. V lost 4 bases and J lost 2, with 3 bases in between. CDR3 length equals 12 residues. Germline lookup yields CDR1 SGHTA and CDR2 FQGNSA. CDR3 sequence: CASSWGNQPQHF. The CDR3 nucleotides are TGTGCCAGCAGCTGGGGCAATCAGCCCCAGCATTTT.

The rearrangement links TRBV11-2 to TRBJ2-7; maybe TRBD2 (5 bases). The CDR3 covers 13 residues. Looked up from germline, CDR1 is SGHAT and CDR2 is FQNNGV. The CDR3 nucleotides are TGTGCCAGCAGCCCCGCCCCGGGAATACCTCCCAACGTC. Its translation: CASSPAPGIPPNV.

This clone was seen a few times. The V gene is TRBV9, the J gene TRBJ2-1; D possibly matches TRBD1 or TRBD2 (5 bases each). The CDR3 is 14 residues long. Trimming cost V 4 bases and J 11 bases, with 19 bases left between them. The V gene's germline CDR1 is SGDLS and CDR2 YYNGEE. The CDR3 DNA reads TGTGCCAGCAGCACGGGGCGACGACCTATAAAGCAGTTCTTC. This sequence encodes CASSTGRRPIKQFF.

This chain connects TRBV7-9 to TRBJ1-5; D unresolved. The CDR3 sequence is 13 residues long. Trimming stripped 5 bases from V and 2 bases from J, with 7 bases between. Germline CDR1 and CDR2: SEHNR and FQNEAQ (reference sequence). The CDR3 is CASSVWGNQPQHF. The CDR3 coding sequence is TGTGCCAGCAGCGTTTGGGGCAATCAGCCCCAGCATTTT.

The chain is built from TRBV7-3 and TRBJ2-2; D remains unclear. Germline V gene data show CDR1 as SGHTA and CDR2 as FQGTGA. This CDR3 comprises 13 residues. Trimming stripped 1 base from V and 7 bases from J, with 7 bases between. CDR3 sequence: CASSLRGSGELFF. Here the CDR3 DNA reads TGTGCCAGCAGCTTAAGGGGAAGCGGGGAGCTGTTTTTT.

This clone was seen a handful of times. The rearrangement links TRBV19 to TRBJ2-5; TRBD2 is a possible D gene (5 bases). V was cut by 5 bases and J by 5 bases, with 15 bases left in between. Germline V gene sequence: CDR1 LNHDA, CDR2 SQIVND (reference sequence). The CDR3 consists of 14 residues. The CDR3 protein is CASSGGSRLETQYF. In nucleotides, the CDR3 is TGTGCCAGTAGTGGAGGCAGCCGTCTGGAGACCCAGTACTTC.

A few counts support this clone. J is TRBJ2-3 and V is TRBV5-1; D unclear. Trimming cost V 0 bases and J 0 bases, with 8 bases left between them. Germline V lookup: CDR1 SGHRS, CDR2 YFSETQ. The CDR3 runs to 15 residues. In DNA form, the CDR3 reads TGCGCCAGCAGCTTGGCCGGCTCTAGCACAGATACGCAGTATTTT. Amino acids: CASSLAGSSTDTQYF.

V usage is TRBV5-3 and J usage is TRBJ2-4; no reliable D call. TRBV5-3 is known as an ORF, though its function is uncertain. The CDR3 covers 16 residues. V gave up 2 bases and J gave up 1 base, with 13 bases separating them. The CDR3 DNA reads TGTGCCAGAAGCTTTGTTCATTGGCGGGCCAAAAACATTCAGTACTTC. Translating gives CARSFVHWRAKNIQYF.

This clone was seen a handful of times. The chain employs TRBV9 and TRBJ2-3, with D uncertain. The length of the CDR3 is 11 residues. V was shortened by 5 bases and J by 8 bases, with 9 bases between the two germline ends. Looked up from germline, CDR1 is SGDLS and CDR2 is YYNGEE. In nucleotides, the CDR3 is TGTGCCAGCAGTGCCGGTGGTACGCAGTATTTT. This gives the protein CASSAGGTQYF.

The chain recombines TRBV9 with TRBJ1-5; no firm D call. CDR1 and CDR2 (germline): SGDLS, YYNGEE. The V and J ends lost 0 bases and 7 bases respectively, with 11 bases between them. The CDR3 covers 14 residues. The CDR3, as DNA: TGTGCCAGCAGCGTAGGTGAGGGTTCGCAGCCCCAGCATTTT. As protein: CASSVGEGSQPQHF.

This clone turned up a few times. V usage is TRBV28 and J usage is TRBJ2-3; D might be TRBD1 (5 bases). The germline V gene encodes CDR1 MDHEN and CDR2 SYDVKM. This CDR3 comprises 14 residues. The V end was cut by 4 bases, the J end by 2 bases, with 10 bases between. The CDR3 DNA follows: TGTGCCAGCAGTTGGTCCGGACACACAGATACGCAGTATTTT. It is translated as CASSWSGHTDTQYF.

This clone was found a few times. The chain is built from TRBV7-9 and TRBJ2-1; TRBD1 matches at 9 bases. Germline trimming cut 5 bases from V and 7 bases from J; bases unmatched to any gene: 9. The germline V gene has CDR1 SEHNR and CDR2 FQNEAQ (reference sequence). CDR3 length: 15 residues. The CDR3 sequence: CASSPDRGKLNEQFF. The CDR3 DNA reads as TGTGCCAGCAGCCCCGACAGGGGGAAACTTAATGAGCAGTTCTTC.

In this sample, this clone turned up a few times. The chain employs TRBV9 and TRBJ1-4, with D hard to call. Germline loops: CDR1 SGDLS, CDR2 YYNGEE. Trimming cost V 2 bases and J 0 bases, with 5 bases left between them. The CDR3 totals 14 residues. The CDR3 DNA sequence: TGTGCCAGCAGCGTGTCCGCAACTAATGAAAAACTGTTTTTT. It encodes CASSVSATNEKLFF.

The rearrangement uses TRBV5-1 and TRBJ2-3; maybe TRBD1 (6 bases). CDR1 and CDR2 from the germline V gene are SGHRS and YFSETQ. This CDR3 contains 15 residues. V shed 3 bases and J shed 2 bases, with 13 bases lying between them. Written as DNA, the CDR3 is TGCGCCAGCAGCTCCGGGCAGGGGTACACAGATACGCAGTATTTT. Amino acids: CASSSGQGYTDTQYF.